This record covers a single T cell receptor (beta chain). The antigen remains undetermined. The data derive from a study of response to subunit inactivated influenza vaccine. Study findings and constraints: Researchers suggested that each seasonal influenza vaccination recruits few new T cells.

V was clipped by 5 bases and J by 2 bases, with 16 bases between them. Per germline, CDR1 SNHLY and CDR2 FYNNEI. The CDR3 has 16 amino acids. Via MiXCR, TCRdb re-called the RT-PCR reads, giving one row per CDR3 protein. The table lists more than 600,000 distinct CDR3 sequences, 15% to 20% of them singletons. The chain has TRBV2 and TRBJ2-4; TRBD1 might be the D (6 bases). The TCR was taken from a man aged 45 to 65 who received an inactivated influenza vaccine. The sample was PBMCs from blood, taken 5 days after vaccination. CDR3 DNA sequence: TGTGCCAGCAGTTTGGACACCGGGACAACCAAAAACATTCAGTACTTC. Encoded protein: CASSLDTGTTKNIQYF. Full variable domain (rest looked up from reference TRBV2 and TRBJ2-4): EPEVTQTPSHQVTQMGQEVILRCVPISNHLYFYWYRQILGQKVEFLVSFYNNEISEKSEIFDDQFSVERPDGSNFTLKIRSTKLEDSAMYFCASSLDTGTTKNIQYFGAGTRLSVL.